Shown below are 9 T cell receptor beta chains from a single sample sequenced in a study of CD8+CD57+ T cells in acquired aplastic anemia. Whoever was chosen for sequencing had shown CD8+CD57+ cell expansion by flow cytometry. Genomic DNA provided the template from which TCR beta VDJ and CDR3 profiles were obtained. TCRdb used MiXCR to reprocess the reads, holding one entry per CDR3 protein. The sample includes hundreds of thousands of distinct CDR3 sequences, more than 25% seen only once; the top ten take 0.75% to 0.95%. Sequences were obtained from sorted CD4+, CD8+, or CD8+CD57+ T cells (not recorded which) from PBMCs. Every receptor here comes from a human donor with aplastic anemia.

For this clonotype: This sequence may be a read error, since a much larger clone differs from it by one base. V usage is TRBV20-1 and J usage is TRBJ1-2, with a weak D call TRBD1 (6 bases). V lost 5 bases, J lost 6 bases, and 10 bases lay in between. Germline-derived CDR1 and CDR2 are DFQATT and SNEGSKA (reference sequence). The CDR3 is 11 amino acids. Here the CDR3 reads CSASQGNGYTF. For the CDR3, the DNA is TGCAGTGCTTCCCAGGGGAATGGCTACACCTTC.

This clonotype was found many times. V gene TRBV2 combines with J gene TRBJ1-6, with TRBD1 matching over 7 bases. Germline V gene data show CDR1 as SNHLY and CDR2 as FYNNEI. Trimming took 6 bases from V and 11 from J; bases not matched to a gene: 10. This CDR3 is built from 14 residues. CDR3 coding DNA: TGTGCCAGCAGACCCACGACAGGGAGTACACCCCTCCACTTT. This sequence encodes CASRPTTGSTPLHF.

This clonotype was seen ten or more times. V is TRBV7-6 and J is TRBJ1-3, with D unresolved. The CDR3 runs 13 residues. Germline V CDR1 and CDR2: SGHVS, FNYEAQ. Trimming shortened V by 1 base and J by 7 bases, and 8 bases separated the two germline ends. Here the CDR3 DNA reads TGTGCCAGCAGCTTAGGGGGTGCTAACACCATATATTTT. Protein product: CASSLGGANTIYF.

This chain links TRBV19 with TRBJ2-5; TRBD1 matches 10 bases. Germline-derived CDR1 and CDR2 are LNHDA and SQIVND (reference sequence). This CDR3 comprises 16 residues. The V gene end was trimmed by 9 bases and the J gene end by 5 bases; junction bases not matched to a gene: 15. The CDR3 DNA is TGTGCCAGAAACCGAGAAGGCGACAGGGGGCAGGAGACCCAGTACTTC. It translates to CARNREGDRGQETQYF.

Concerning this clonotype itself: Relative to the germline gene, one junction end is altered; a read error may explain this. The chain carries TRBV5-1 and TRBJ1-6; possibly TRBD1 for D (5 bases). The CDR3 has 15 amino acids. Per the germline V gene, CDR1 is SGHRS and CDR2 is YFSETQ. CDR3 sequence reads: CARRLGGDYNSPLHF. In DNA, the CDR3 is TGCGCCCGCAGACTCGGAGGGGACTATAATTCACCCCTCCACTTT.

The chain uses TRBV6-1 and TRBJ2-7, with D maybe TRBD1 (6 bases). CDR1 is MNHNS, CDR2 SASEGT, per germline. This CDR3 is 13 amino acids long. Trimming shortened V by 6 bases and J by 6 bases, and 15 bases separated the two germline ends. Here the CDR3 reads CASRPGRGSEQYF. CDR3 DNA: TGTGCCAGCAGGCCCGGCAGGGGAAGCGAGCAGTACTTC.

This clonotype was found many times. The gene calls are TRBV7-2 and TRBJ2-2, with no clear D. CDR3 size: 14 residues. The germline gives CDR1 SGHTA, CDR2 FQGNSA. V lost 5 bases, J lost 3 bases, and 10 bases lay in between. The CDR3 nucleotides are TGTGCCAGCAGCCATAGGGTTGACACCGGGGAGCTGTTTTTT. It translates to CASSHRVDTGELFF.

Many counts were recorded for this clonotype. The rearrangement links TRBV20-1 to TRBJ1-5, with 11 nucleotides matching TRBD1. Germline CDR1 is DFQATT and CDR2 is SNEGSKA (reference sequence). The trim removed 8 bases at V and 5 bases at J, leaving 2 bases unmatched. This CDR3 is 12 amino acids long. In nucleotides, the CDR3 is TGCAGTCCGGGACAGGGGGATCAGCCCCAGCATTTT. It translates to CSPGQGDQPQHF.

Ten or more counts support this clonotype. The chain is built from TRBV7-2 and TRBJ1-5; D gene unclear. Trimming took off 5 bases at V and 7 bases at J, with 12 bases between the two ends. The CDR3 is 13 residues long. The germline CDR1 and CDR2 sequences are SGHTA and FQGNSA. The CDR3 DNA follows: TGTGCCAGCAGCATCCGGGGTCAACAGCCCCAGCATTTT. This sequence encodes CASSIRGQQPQHF.